These 15 T cell receptor beta chains were all obtained from the same sample, sequenced in a study of T-cell memory formation after mild COVID-19. TCRdb re-called the 5' RACE reads through MiXCR, storing one row per CDR3 protein. Altogether about 410,000 distinct CDR3 sequences are present, about 20% being singletons, with the ten largest covering roughly 21%. The specimen sequenced was PBMCs or a T cell subset sorted from them (not recorded which). The receptors stem from a man between 18 and 35 years old who had mild COVID-19 (a few samples of this study predate the infection). Cell type and time point are not known.

This clonotype was counted only a few times. This rearrangement joins TRBV28 to TRBJ2-1, with 7 bases matching TRBD2. Germline V CDR1 and CDR2: MDHEN, SYDVKM. CDR3 length equals 15 residues. Trimming at V came to 8 bases and at J to 3 bases, leaving 10 bases not matched to a gene. CDR3 sequence: CASRTMGGDYNEQFF. The CDR3 coding sequence is TGTGCCAGCCGAACTATGGGGGGGGACTACAATGAGCAGTTCTTC. The whole variable domain, filled in from reference TRBV28 and TRBJ2-1, reads DVKVTQSSRYLVKRTGEKVFLECVQDMDHENMFWYRQDPGLGLRLIYFSYDVKMKEKGDIPEGYSVSREKKERFSLILESASTNQTSMYLCASRTMGGDYNEQFFGPGTRLTVL.

V usage is TRBV7-8 and J usage is TRBJ2-7; the match to TRBD2 covers 9 bases. V dropped 5 bases and J dropped 2; count of bases not matched to a gene: 10. The CDR3 is 16 residues long. From germline, CDR1 is SGHVS and CDR2 FQNEAQ. The DNA of the CDR3 is TGTGCCAGCAGCGGAGGCAGCGGGAGGAGGGCCTACGAGCAGTACTTC. Residues: CASSGGSGRRAYEQYF.

This clonotype was seen a handful of times. The rearrangement uses TRBV20-1 and TRBJ2-7; either TRBD1 or TRBD2 may supply D (6 bases each). The CDR3 has 14 amino acids. V was cut by 3 bases and J by 5 bases, with 17 bases left in between. Germline V gene lookup returns CDR1 DFQATT and CDR2 SNEGSKA (reference sequence). The CDR3 is CSASVERGAHEQYF. CDR3 nucleotide sequence: TGCAGTGCTAGTGTCGAAAGGGGGGCCCACGAGCAGTACTTC.

The table lists this clonotype with a few counts. The V call is TRBV3-1, the J call TRBJ1-6, with D unresolved. The CDR3 consists of 13 residues. The V gene lost 3 bases and the J gene lost 10 bases, with 10 bases spanning the gap. Germline assignment: CDR1 LGHDT and CDR2 YNNKEL (reference sequence). The CDR3 sequence is CASSHEGRSPLHF. As DNA, the CDR3 is TGTGCCAGCAGCCATGAGGGCCGGTCACCCCTCCACTTT.

The chain employs TRBV7-2 and TRBJ1-3; no definite D call. Germline V lookup: CDR1 SGHTA, CDR2 FQGNSA. The CDR3 sequence is 14 residues long. Trimming stripped 2 bases from V and 0 bases from J, with 5 bases between. CDR3 residues: CASSLQSSGNTIYF. For the CDR3, the DNA is TGTGCCAGCAGCTTACAGAGCTCTGGAAACACCATATATTTT.

This clonotype showed up just a few times. V is TRBV12-3 or TRBV12-4 and J is TRBJ2-1, with 10 bases lining up with TRBD2. The junction had 11 bases not matched to a gene; V was cut back by 1 base and J by 8 bases. CDR3 length: 17 amino acids. The CDR3, as DNA: TGTGCCAGCAGTTTAGGAGACGTAGCGGGGGGTCTCTATGAGCAGTTCTTC. This translates into CASSLGDVAGGLYEQFF.

V gene TRBV12-3 or TRBV12-4 combines with J gene TRBJ1-6, with 7 bases matching TRBD1. V dropped 7 bases and J dropped 7; count of bases not matched to a gene: 7. The CDR3 covers 14 residues. The CDR3 DNA follows: TGTGCCAGCAACCCGGGACAGCCAAATTCACCCCTCCACTTT. Protein: CASNPGQPNSPLHF.

The CDR3 is CSAYRDTKETQYF. CDR3 coding DNA: TGCAGTGCTTACCGGGACACTAAAGAGACCCAGTACTTC. The chain uses TRBV20-1 and TRBJ2-5; a weak D match, TRBD1 (6 bases). This CDR3 comprises 13 residues. Trimming shortened V by 5 bases and J by 3 bases, and 13 bases separated the two germline ends. CDR1 and CDR2 from the germline V gene are DFQATT and SNEGSKA (reference sequence).

This clonotype turned up a few times. The rearrangement links TRBV29-1 to TRBJ2-1, with D maybe TRBD1 (5 bases). The germline gives CDR1 SQVTM, CDR2 ANQGSEA. V lost 4 bases and J lost 8, with 6 bases in between. This CDR3 region has 10 residues. The CDR3 DNA is TGCAGCGTTGGGGGCGATGAGCAGTTCTTC. Amino acids: CSVGGDEQFF.

The gene calls are TRBV11-2 and TRBJ2-6; perhaps TRBD1 as D (5 bases). V was cut by 3 bases and J by 4 bases, with 10 bases left in between. The CDR3 sequence is 15 residues long. Germline V gene sequence: CDR1 SGHAT, CDR2 FQNNGV. The CDR3 here is CASSFRASGANVLTF. CDR3 bases: TGTGCCAGCAGCTTCAGGGCTTCCGGGGCCAACGTCCTGACTTTC.

The chain is built from TRBV30 and TRBJ2-7; either TRBD1 or TRBD2 may fit D (7 bases each). V lost 7 bases to trimming and J lost 4 bases, with 29 bases between them. The germline CDR1 and CDR2 sequences are GTSNPN and SVGIG (reference sequence). The CDR3 runs 17 residues. CDR3 amino acids: CASSTRRQGRGEYEQYF. CDR3 bases: TGTGCCTCCTCCACCCGTCGACAGGGCCGGGGGGAGTACGAGCAGTACTTC.

This clonotype occurred a few times. The chain is built from TRBV18 and TRBJ2-7, with a weak D call TRBD1 (5 bases). CDR1 is KGHSH and CDR2 is LQKENI in the germline V gene. V was trimmed by 4 bases and J by 3 bases, leaving 10 bases between them. This CDR3 comprises 13 residues. CDR3 in DNA: TGTGCCAGCTCACAGGGCAGGGACTACGAGCAGTACGTC. This gives the protein CASSQGRDYEQYV.

This clonotype occurred many times. The chain is built from TRBV7-2 and TRBJ2-7, with 10 bases identical to TRBD2. This CDR3 spans 16 amino acids. Per germline, CDR1 SGHTA and CDR2 FQGNSA. The J segment lost 0 bases and the V segment lost 5 bases, leaving 7 bases of the junction unmatched. CDR3 DNA: TGTGCCAGCAGCGTAACTAGCGGGGATTTCTCCTACGAGCAGTACTTC. Translating it yields CASSVTSGDFSYEQYF.

This chain joins TRBV5-1 and TRBJ1-2; 7 bases align to TRBD1. V was pared by 1 base and J by 7 bases, with 10 bases of the junction left unmatched. The germline CDR1 and CDR2 sequences are SGHRS and YFSETQ. The CDR3 sequence is 15 residues long. CDR3 DNA sequence: TGCGCCAGCAGCTTGCAGGGGGGTCCTGAAGGTGGCTACACCTTC. Amino acids: CASSLQGGPEGGYTF.

The chain couples TRBV7-9 to TRBJ2-1; 8 bases match TRBD2. The V and J ends lost 4 bases and 2 bases, in that order; junction bases with no gene match: 10. The CDR3 length is 17 residues. CDR1 and CDR2 from the germline V gene are SEHNR and FQNEAQ (reference sequence). The CDR3 here is CASSSTSPGGPYNEQFF. For the CDR3, the DNA is TGTGCCAGCAGCTCAACCTCCCCGGGGGGGCCCTACAATGAGCAGTTCTTC. Based on the CDR3 plus reference TRBV7-9 and TRBJ2-1, the full variable domain is DTGVSQNPRHKITKRGQNVTFRCDPISEHNRLYWYRQTLGQGPEFLTYFQNEAQLEKSRLLSDRFSAERPKGSFSTLEIQRTEQGDSAMYLCASSSTSPGGPYNEQFFGPGTRLTVL.